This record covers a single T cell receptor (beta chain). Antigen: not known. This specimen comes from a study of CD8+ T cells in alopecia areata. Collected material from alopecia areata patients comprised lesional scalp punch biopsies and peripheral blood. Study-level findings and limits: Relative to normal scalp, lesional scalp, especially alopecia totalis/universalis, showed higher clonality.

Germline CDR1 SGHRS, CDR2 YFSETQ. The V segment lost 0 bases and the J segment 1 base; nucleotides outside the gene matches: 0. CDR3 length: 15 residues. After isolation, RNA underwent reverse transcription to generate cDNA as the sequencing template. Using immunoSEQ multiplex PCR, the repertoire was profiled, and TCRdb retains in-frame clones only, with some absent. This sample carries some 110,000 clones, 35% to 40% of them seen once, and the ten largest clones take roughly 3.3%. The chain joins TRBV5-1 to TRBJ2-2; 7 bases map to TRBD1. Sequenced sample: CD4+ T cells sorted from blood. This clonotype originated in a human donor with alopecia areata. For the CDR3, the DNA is TGCGCCAGCAGCTTGGACAGGGGGAACACCGGGGAGCTGTTTTTT. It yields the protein CASSLDRGNTGELFF.